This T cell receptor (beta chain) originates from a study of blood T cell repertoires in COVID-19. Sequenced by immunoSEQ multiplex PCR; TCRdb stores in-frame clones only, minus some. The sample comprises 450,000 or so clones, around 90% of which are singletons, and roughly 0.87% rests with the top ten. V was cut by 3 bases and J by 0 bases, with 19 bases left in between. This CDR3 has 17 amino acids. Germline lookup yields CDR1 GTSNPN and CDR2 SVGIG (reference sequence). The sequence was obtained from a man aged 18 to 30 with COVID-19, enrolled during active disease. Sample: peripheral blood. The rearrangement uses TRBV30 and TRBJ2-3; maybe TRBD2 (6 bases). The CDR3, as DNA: TGTGCCTGGAGAACGAAAAGGACTATTCCGAGCACAGATACGCAGTATTTT. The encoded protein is CAWRTKRTIPSTDTQYF.